The rows below give T cell receptor beta chains drawn from one sample of a study of sequential checkpoint blockade in melanoma. Clones were read by immunoSEQ multiplex PCR, and TCRdb kept only the in-frame ones, dropping some. Here the sample spans about 20,000 clones, 73% being singletons. Specimen: tumor tissue (inferred from file names), collected from a patient given nivolumab and ipilimumab in sequence. The receptor set was obtained from a human donor with melanoma. The CDR3 runs from the conserved cysteine through the conserved F or W. D genes are given only for firm matches. Clone size is given for some rows only: seen once, a few or many times, or a class if the clone is expanded.

abundance: -; v_gene: TRBV11-3; j_gene: TRBJ2-1; d_gene: TRBD2; CDR3nt: TGTGCCAGCAGCCCGCTAGCGGGCCGATACTCCTACAATGAGCAGTTCTTC; CDR3aa: CASSPLAGRYSYNEQFF
abundance: -; v_gene: TRBV5-1; j_gene: TRBJ1-5; d_gene: TRBD1; CDR3nt: TGCGCCAGCAGCAAGGGGACAGGGGAGGGGAATCAGCCCCAGCATTTT; CDR3aa: CASSKGTGEGNQPQHF
abundance: -; v_gene: TRBV6-4; j_gene: TRBJ1-2; d_gene: -; CDR3nt: TGTGCCATCAGTGATACTTATGGCTACACCTTC; CDR3aa: CAISDTYGYTF
abundance: -; v_gene: TRBV19; j_gene: TRBJ2-5; d_gene: TRBD2; CDR3nt: TGTGCCAGTAGTCTGGCGGGGGGGCCGAGGGAGACCCAGTACTTC; CDR3aa: CASSLAGGPRETQYF
abundance: -; v_gene: TRBV9; j_gene: TRBJ1-5; d_gene: TRBD1; CDR3nt: TGTGCCAGCACCGGGACAGGGAGCCAGCCCCAGCATTTT; CDR3aa: CASTGTGSQPQHF
abundance: -; v_gene: TRBV18; j_gene: TRBJ2-3; d_gene: TRBD1; CDR3nt: TGTGCCAGCTCAACCGGGACAGGGTGGGAAGATACGCAGTATTTT; CDR3aa: CASSTGTGWEDTQYF
abundance: -; v_gene: TRBV23-1; j_gene: TRBJ2-1; d_gene: TRBD2; CDR3nt: TGCGCCAGCAGCCGATACACCGGGACTAGCGGTAACAATGAGCAGTTCTTC; CDR3aa: CASSRYTGTSGNNEQFF
abundance: -; v_gene: TRBV16; j_gene: TRBJ2-1; d_gene: TRBD2; CDR3nt: TGTGCTAGTGGTTTGACCTCGACTAGCTACTCCAATGAGCAGTTCTTC; CDR3aa: CASGLTSTSYSNEQFF
abundance: -; v_gene: TRBV6-8; j_gene: TRBJ1-2; d_gene: -; CDR3nt: TGTGCCAGCAGTCCCCCCCTTACCGGGACAACGCAAGCCTACACCTTC; CDR3aa: CASSPPLTGTTQAYTF
abundance: -; v_gene: TRBV10-3; j_gene: TRBJ2-7; d_gene: -; CDR3nt: TGTGCCATCAGTGAGATGCCGGACAGCGAGCAGTACTTC; CDR3aa: CAISEMPDSEQYF
abundance: -; v_gene: TRBV11-3; j_gene: TRBJ2-3; d_gene: TRBD2; CDR3nt: TGTGCCAGCAGCCCTAGGGTTAGCGGGCTCACGGCAGATACGCAGTATTTT; CDR3aa: CASSPRVSGLTADTQYF
abundance: few; v_gene: TRBV30; j_gene: TRBJ2-5; d_gene: TRBD1; CDR3nt: TGTGCCTGGAGCGTGGGACAGCAAGAGACCCAGTACTTC; CDR3aa: CAWSVGQQETQYF
abundance: few; v_gene: TRBV6-7; j_gene: TRBJ1-1; d_gene: -; CDR3nt: TGTGCCACCACCATGAACACTGAAGCTTTCTTT; CDR3aa: CATTMNTEAFF
abundance: -; v_gene: TRBV18; j_gene: TRBJ2-7; d_gene: -; CDR3nt: TGTGCCAGCTCGAGTCATTCTACCTCCTACGAGCAGTACTTC; CDR3aa: CASSSHSTSYEQYF
abundance: -; v_gene: TRBV19; j_gene: TRBJ1-2; d_gene: -; CDR3nt: TGTGCCAGTAGTATAGGGATTAACTATGGCTACACCTTC; CDR3aa: CASSIGINYGYTF
abundance: -; v_gene: TRBV28; j_gene: TRBJ1-1; d_gene: -; CDR3nt: TGTGCCAGCAGTTTCGTCGGTCGAGTTTCGGACACTGAAGCTTTCTTT; CDR3aa: CASSFVGRVSDTEAFF
abundance: -; v_gene: TRBV14; j_gene: TRBJ1-3; d_gene: -; CDR3nt: TGTGCCAGCAGCCAAATTGTGACCTCTGGAAACACCATATATTTT; CDR3aa: CASSQIVTSGNTIYF
abundance: -; v_gene: TRBV19; j_gene: TRBJ2-1; d_gene: -; CDR3nt: TGTGCCAGTAGTTTACCCGAGGCCTCCTACAATGAGCAGTTCTTC; CDR3aa: CASSLPEASYNEQFF
abundance: once; v_gene: TRBV18; j_gene: TRBJ1-1; d_gene: -; CDR3nt: TGTGCCAGCTCAATTTGGGACCAAAACACTGAAGCTTTCTTT; CDR3aa: CASSIWDQNTEAFF
abundance: few; v_gene: TRBV29-1; j_gene: TRBJ1-1; d_gene: -; CDR3nt: TGCAGCGCCAGGAGGGACACGTTGGCGAGTGAAGCTTTCTTT; CDR3aa: CSARRDTLASEAFF
abundance: -; v_gene: TRBV28; j_gene: TRBJ2-3; d_gene: -; CDR3nt: TGTGCCAGCAGCCAACAGAACACAGATACGCAGTATTTT; CDR3aa: CASSQQNTDTQYF
abundance: -; v_gene: TRBV4-1; j_gene: TRBJ2-7; d_gene: -; CDR3nt: TGCGCCAGCAGCCAAGTAGGGGCGGGACTTTACGAGCAGTACTTC; CDR3aa: CASSQVGAGLYEQYF
abundance: -; v_gene: TRBV19; j_gene: TRBJ1-1; d_gene: -; CDR3nt: TGTGCCAGTAGTATGCAGGGTTTGGGTACTGAAGCTTTCTTT; CDR3aa: CASSMQGLGTEAFF
abundance: -; v_gene: TRBV23-1; j_gene: TRBJ1-1; d_gene: -; CDR3nt: TGCGCCAGCAGCCAAGGCTCGGACAGGAACACTGAAGCTTTCTTT; CDR3aa: CASSQGSDRNTEAFF
abundance: few; v_gene: TRBV13; j_gene: TRBJ1-4; d_gene: -; CDR3nt: TGTGCCAGCAGCGTAGGACTTGGGTCATCAACTAATGAAAAACTGTTTTTT; CDR3aa: CASSVGLGSSTNEKLFF
abundance: -; v_gene: TRBV2; j_gene: TRBJ2-1; d_gene: TRBD2; CDR3nt: TGTGCCAGCACTTTTGAGCGGGGGGGTGAGCAGTTCTTC; CDR3aa: CASTFERGGEQFF
abundance: once; v_gene: TRBV28; j_gene: TRBJ2-7; d_gene: TRBD2; CDR3nt: TGTGCCAGCAGTTCACTGGGGTCGGGGGGGCACCTCCGGGACTTATACTACGAGCAGTACTTC; CDR3aa: CASSSLGSGGHLRDLYYEQYF
abundance: -; v_gene: TRBV11-3; j_gene: TRBJ2-7; d_gene: -; CDR3nt: TGTGCCAGCAGGCGGACTGGGCCGGACCGCTACGAGCAGTACTTC; CDR3aa: CASRRTGPDRYEQYF
abundance: once; v_gene: TRBV11-3; j_gene: TRBJ1-4; d_gene: -; CDR3nt: TGTGCCAGCAGCTTAGGAACAGCAACTAATGAAAAACTGTTTTTT; CDR3aa: CASSLGTATNEKLFF
abundance: -; v_gene: TRBV10-3; j_gene: TRBJ2-7; d_gene: -; CDR3nt: TGTGCCATCAGTGAGGGGCAGGACTACGAGCAGTACTTC; CDR3aa: CAISEGQDYEQYF
abundance: few; v_gene: TRBV19; j_gene: TRBJ2-3; d_gene: -; CDR3nt: TGTGCCAGTAGTATCGAGCGCGCTTGGGGAGATACGCAGTATTTT; CDR3aa: CASSIERAWGDTQYF
abundance: -; v_gene: TRBV19; j_gene: TRBJ2-3; d_gene: -; CDR3nt: TGTGCCAGTAGTATTTTCGGAAGCACAGATACGCAGTATTTT; CDR3aa: CASSIFGSTDTQYF
abundance: -; v_gene: TRBV6-8; j_gene: TRBJ1-2; d_gene: -; CDR3nt: TGTGCCAGCAGTTTCGGGGGGCAGGGCTACACCTTC; CDR3aa: CASSFGGQGYTF
abundance: -; v_gene: TRBV19; j_gene: TRBJ2-1; d_gene: -; CDR3nt: TGTGCCAGTAGCCCGATGAGCCTCAAGGGCGAGCAGTTCTTC; CDR3aa: CASSPMSLKGEQFF
abundance: -; v_gene: TRBV4-1; j_gene: TRBJ1-1; d_gene: TRBD1; CDR3nt: TGCGCCAGCAGCCTAAAATGGGACAGGGAAGAAGCTTTCTTT; CDR3aa: CASSLKWDREEAFF
abundance: -; v_gene: TRBV27; j_gene: TRBJ2-5; d_gene: TRBD2; CDR3nt: TGTGCCAGCAGATTAGCGGGGGGAGAGACCCAGTACTTC; CDR3aa: CASRLAGGETQYF
abundance: -; v_gene: TRBV6-1; j_gene: TRBJ2-5; d_gene: TRBD2; CDR3nt: TGTGCCAGCAGTGAAGCGCTGACTAGCGGGGACCAGTACTTC; CDR3aa: CASSEALTSGDQYF
abundance: -; v_gene: TRBV5-1; j_gene: TRBJ2-5; d_gene: TRBD1; CDR3nt: TGCGCCAGCAGCCGGACAGGGTGGCAAGAGACCCAGTACTTC; CDR3aa: CASSRTGWQETQYF
abundance: -; v_gene: TRBV11-3; j_gene: TRBJ2-4; d_gene: TRBD2; CDR3nt: TGTGCCAGCAGCCAAAGGACTAGCGGGAAAAACGACATTCAGTACTTC; CDR3aa: CASSQRTSGKNDIQYF
abundance: -; v_gene: TRBV28; j_gene: TRBJ2-7; d_gene: -; CDR3nt: TGTGCCATTGAGGACAGCCTCTACGAGCAGTACTTC; CDR3aa: CAIEDSLYEQYF
abundance: few; v_gene: TRBV6-8; j_gene: TRBJ2-6; d_gene: -; CDR3nt: TGTGCCAGCACCTCTGGGGCCAACGTCCTGACTTTC; CDR3aa: CASTSGANVLTF
abundance: medium-sized; v_gene: TRBV19; j_gene: TRBJ2-3; d_gene: TRBD2; CDR3nt: TGTGCCAGTAGTACGGGACTAGCGGCAACAGATACGCAGTATTTT; CDR3aa: CASSTGLAATDTQYF
abundance: -; v_gene: TRBV11-3; j_gene: TRBJ1-1; d_gene: -; CDR3nt: TGTGCCAGCAGCTTAGTCATGTCCGCCGGGGGCACTGAAGCTTTCTTT; CDR3aa: CASSLVMSAGGTEAFF
abundance: -; v_gene: TRBV11-3; j_gene: TRBJ2-1; d_gene: TRBD1; CDR3nt: TGTGCCAGCAGCTATTCGGGACAGGGGAGGAATGAGCAGTTCTTC; CDR3aa: CASSYSGQGRNEQFF
abundance: -; v_gene: TRBV6-8; j_gene: TRBJ2-5; d_gene: -; CDR3nt: TGTGCCAGCAGTCCCGCGTTTCGACAAGAGACCCAGTACTTC; CDR3aa: CASSPAFRQETQYF
abundance: -; v_gene: TRBV7-6; j_gene: TRBJ1-2; d_gene: -; CDR3nt: TGTGCCAGCAGCTTAGTTGACAGAGACTATGGCTACACCTTC; CDR3aa: CASSLVDRDYGYTF
abundance: -; v_gene: TRBV2; j_gene: TRBJ2-1; d_gene: TRBD2; CDR3nt: TGTGCCAGCAGCTTAGCTCTTGCGGGAGGAATACTCTACAATGAGCAGTTCTTC; CDR3aa: CASSLALAGGILYNEQFF
abundance: -; v_gene: TRBV18; j_gene: TRBJ1-2; d_gene: -; CDR3nt: TGTGCCAGCTCACCTCCTGACAGTGGCTATGGCTACACCTTC; CDR3aa: CASSPPDSGYGYTF
abundance: once; v_gene: TRBV28; j_gene: TRBJ2-5; d_gene: TRBD2; CDR3nt: TGTGCCAGCAGTTTGGAGAGCGGGAGGGAAAACCAAGAGACCCAGTACTTC; CDR3aa: CASSLESGRENQETQYF
abundance: -; v_gene: TRBV6-8; j_gene: TRBJ2-5; d_gene: TRBD1; CDR3nt: TGTGCCAGCAGTTCGGACAGGGGATGGGGGGAGACCCAGTACTTC; CDR3aa: CASSSDRGWGETQYF
abundance: -; v_gene: TRBV7-2; j_gene: TRBJ1-3; d_gene: -; CDR3nt: TGTGCCAGCATCCCAGGCGCTAGAAACACCATATATTTT; CDR3aa: CASIPGARNTIYF
abundance: -; v_gene: TRBV6-8; j_gene: TRBJ1-1; d_gene: -; CDR3nt: TGTGCCAGCAGTTACTACCGGACAGCGAACACTGAAGCTTTCTTT; CDR3aa: CASSYYRTANTEAFF
abundance: -; v_gene: TRBV30; j_gene: TRBJ2-4; d_gene: -; CDR3nt: TGTGCCTGGAGTGTAAACTGGGGGAACATTCAGTACTTC; CDR3aa: CAWSVNWGNIQYF
abundance: -; v_gene: TRBV29-1; j_gene: TRBJ2-6; d_gene: -; CDR3nt: TGCAGCGTTGGAAAGGGGTCTGGGGCCAACGTCCTGACTTTC; CDR3aa: CSVGKGSGANVLTF
abundance: -; v_gene: TRBV6-7; j_gene: TRBJ1-2; d_gene: TRBD1; CDR3nt: TGTGCCACCTATTACGGCGCGGGACAGACCTTCTATGGCTACACCTTC; CDR3aa: CATYYGAGQTFYGYTF
abundance: -; v_gene: TRBV19; j_gene: TRBJ1-5; d_gene: -; CDR3nt: TGTGCCAGTAGAGGGGTATTAAGCAATCAGCCCCAGCATTTT; CDR3aa: CASRGVLSNQPQHF
abundance: -; v_gene: TRBV18; j_gene: TRBJ2-3; d_gene: -; CDR3nt: TGTGCCAGCTCACCACAGGGCGGGTCTAGCACAGATACGCAGTATTTT; CDR3aa: CASSPQGGSSTDTQYF